These 14 T cell receptor beta chains came from one sample sequenced in a study of cytomegalovirus exposure and HLA in healthy donors. TCRdb keeps only in-frame clones here, not all; method: immunoSEQ multiplex PCR. The sample has more than 95,000 clones; nearly 90% are singletons. The specimen was PBMCs. These receptors came from a woman under 30 in good health and CMV-seronegative.

The table lists this clone with a count of one. J is TRBJ2-2 and V is TRBV7-6, with 8 bases that match TRBD1. This CDR3 is 13 amino acids long. Trimming cost V 4 bases and J 8 bases; bases outside gene matches: 3. Germline V gene lookup returns CDR1 SGHVS and CDR2 FNYEAQ. The CDR3 nucleotides read TGTGCCAGCAGCTCGACAGGGGCTGGGGAGCTGTTTTTT. It codes for CASSSTGAGELFF.

CDR3: CASSLAPGFPYEQYF. CDR3 DNA sequence: TGTGCCAGCAGCTTAGCGCCCGGTTTCCCCTACGAGCAGTACTTC. The rearrangement links TRBV7-2 to TRBJ2-7; D gene ambiguous. The CDR3 consists of 15 residues. V lost 0 bases and J lost 2, with 11 bases in between. Germline lookup yields CDR1 SGHTA and CDR2 FQGNSA. The variable domain in full, completed from reference TRBV7-2 and TRBJ2-7, reads GAGVSQSPSNKVTEKGKDVELRCDPISGHTALYWYRQSLGQGLEFLIYFQGNSAPDKSGLPSDRFSAERTGGSVSTLTIQRTQQEDSAVYLCASSLAPGFPYEQYFGPGTRLTVT.

The chain couples TRBV6-5 to TRBJ1-4, with D unclear. Trimming took 0 bases from V and 12 from J, leaving 17 bases between them. The CDR3 consists of 15 residues. CDR1 is MNHEY and CDR2 is SVGAGI in the germline V gene. As DNA, the CDR3 is TGTGCCAGCAGTTACTCGAGGCAGGCGGGCGGGGAACTGTTTTTT. This codes for CASSYSRQAGGELFF.

J is TRBJ1-2 and V is TRBV6-5; 9 bases map to TRBD1. The CDR3 has 15 residues. With 5 bases clipped from V and 4 bases from J, the junction kept 8 bases outside the gene matches. Per the germline V gene, CDR1 is MNHEY and CDR2 is SVGAGI. In nucleotides, the CDR3 is TGTGCCAGCAGTAGAGGGGGACAGGGCGGCTATGGCTACACCTTC. It codes for CASSRGGQGGYGYTF.

The chain joins TRBV28 to TRBJ1-2; 9 bases align to TRBD1. This CDR3 is 11 amino acids long. The junction had 5 bases not matched to a gene; V was cut back by 10 bases and J by 8 bases. Per the germline V gene, CDR1 is MDHEN and CDR2 is SYDVKM. CDR3 nucleotides: TGTGCCATAGGACAGGGGATCGGCTACACCTTC. Translated: CAIGQGIGYTF.

J is TRBJ1-4 and V is TRBV5-6, with D unclear. Trimming removed 4 bases from V and 0 bases from J, with 13 bases in between. There are 16 residues in the CDR3. Germline CDR1 reads SGHDT; CDR2 reads YYEEEE. The CDR3 region has the DNA TGTGCCAGCAGCCATGGCCGTTTTCCAACTAATGAAAAACTGTTTTTT. It is translated as CASSHGRFPTNEKLFF.

This chain connects TRBV15 to TRBJ2-4, with D possibly being TRBD1 (7 bases). The V end lost 6 bases, the J end lost 1 base, and 13 bases lay between the germline ends. The CDR3 is 15 residues long. Germline V gene data show CDR1 as LNHNV and CDR2 as YYDKDF (reference sequence). Here the CDR3 reads CATRPGGWAKNIQYF. Here the CDR3 DNA reads TGTGCCACCAGACCAGGGGGGTGGGCCAAAAACATTCAGTACTTC.

The gene calls are TRBV11-2 and TRBJ1-4; 8 bases agree with TRBD1. The CDR3 contains 16 residues. Germline V gives CDR1 SGHAT, CDR2 FQNNGV. J gave up 3 bases and V 5 bases, and 8 bases lay outside the gene matches. The CDR3 DNA reads TGTGCCAGCAGCGTAGGACAGGGCCGGGCTAATGAAAAACTGTTTTTT. This gives the protein CASSVGQGRANEKLFF. Together with reference TRBV11-2 and TRBJ1-4, the CDR3 gives the full variable domain: EAGVAQSPRYKIIEKRQSVAFWCNPISGHATLYWYQQILGQGPKLLIQFQNNGVVDDSQLPKDRFSAERLKGVDSTLKIQPAKLEDSAVYLCASSVGQGRANEKLFFGSGTQLSVL.

V is TRBV4-3 and J is TRBJ2-7; 8 positions match TRBD1. Trimming removed 3 bases from V and 4 bases from J; junction bases left unmatched: 8. This CDR3 spans 15 amino acids. Germline V gene sequence: CDR1 LGHNA, CDR2 YSLEER. Here the CDR3 reads CASSQSGGARYEQYF. CDR3 nucleotide sequence: TGCGCCAGCAGCCAGTCAGGGGGCGCCCGGTACGAGCAGTACTTC.

The V gene is TRBV15, the J gene TRBJ2-7; TRBD2 matches at 10 bases. The trim removed 3 bases at V and 2 bases at J, leaving 4 bases unmatched. This CDR3 comprises 15 residues. CDR1 and CDR2 (germline): LNHNV, YYDKDF (reference sequence). DNA of the CDR3: TGTGCCACCAGCAGTCCCGGGACTAGCGCCTACGAGCAGTACTTC. Translation gives CATSSPGTSAYEQYF.

The chain carries TRBV18 and TRBJ2-5, with D unresolved. There are 11 residues in the CDR3. With 3 bases removed from V and 5 bases from J, the gap between germline ends came to 4 bases. Per the germline V gene, CDR1 is KGHSH and CDR2 is LQKENI. The CDR3 here is CASSPGETQYF. CDR3 nucleotides: TGTGCCAGCTCACCGGGCGAGACCCAGTACTTC.

This clone was counted a single time. This CDR3 is CASTVTVNTEAFF. DNA for the CDR3: TGTGCCAGCACTGTGACAGTGAACACTGAAGCTTTCTTT. The chain recombines TRBV6-6 with TRBJ1-1, with D possibly matching TRBD1 (5 bases). V was pared by 7 bases and J by 0 bases, with 9 bases between. The germline V gene has CDR1 MNHNY and CDR2 SVGAGI (reference sequence). The CDR3 is 13 residues long.

The chain is built from TRBV6-5 and TRBJ2-2, with D possibly TRBD1 on 6 matching bases. V dropped 6 bases and J dropped 8 bases, with 19 bases sitting between them. Germline V gene sequence: CDR1 MNHEY, CDR2 SVGAGI. The CDR3 consists of 15 residues. The DNA for the CDR3 is TGTGCCAGCAGACGGACAGCCCAGTTCCCTGGGGAGCTGTTTTTT. It yields the protein CASRRTAQFPGELFF.

The V and J genes are TRBV30 and TRBJ2-1, with 8 positions matching TRBD2. V trimming: 3 bases; J trimming: 16 bases; junction bases outside the gene matches: 8. The V gene's germline CDR1 is GTSNPN and CDR2 SVGIG (reference sequence). This CDR3 has 11 residues. CDR3 bases: TGTGCCTGGAGGGCGGGACTAGTTGGTTTCTTC. Its translation: CAWRAGLVGFF.